This T cell receptor (beta chain) was identified during a study of CD8 T cells in ankylosing spondylitis (dated by TCRdb to about 2017). Background on the whole study: The study set out to find disease-linked TCR variants by profiling T cell receptor beta repertoires in ankylosing spondylitis patients and healthy donors. In total, the full study cohort was made up of roughly 110 healthy donors and about two dozen ankylosing spondylitis patients. Peripheral blood samples were taken, and synovial fluid was additionally collected from ankylosing spondylitis patients.

CDR1 is given as SGDLS and CDR2 as YYNGEE, both from the germline V gene. V is clipped by 0 bases and J by 5 bases, and the sequence between their germline boundaries is 8 bases long. The CDR3 spans 13 residues, from the cysteine through the phenylalanine. Only CDR3 DNA is held: 39 bases, read in frame from base 1. Sequencing relied on an Illumina HiSeq 2500. Quantitative 5'-RACE with molecular barcodes was the method used to prepare the TCR beta libraries. In the authors' own workflow: To identify disease-linked TCR variants, a new computational method was used, one built on a probabilistic model of VDJ rearrangement. Clones were called with MiXCR by TCRdb after fastp trimmed the public reads at Q25, and only in-frame beta chains were retained. For every CDR3 protein sequence, its rows merge into one entry that carries the most common genes and DNA. The V and J calls shown here were made by TCRdb, not taken from the authors' results. The sample yields about 200,000 distinct CDR3 sequences; around 13% were counted once. Approximately 16% of the sample is held by the ten biggest clonotypes.

Broader findings and caveats from the paper: Some TCR beta motif variants had previously been reported in synovial fluid and blood of reactive arthritis patients, which suggested common disease-initiation mechanisms. The disease-linked clones were reported to be significantly enriched in matched synovial fluid samples from ankylosing spondylitis patients. Blood from ankylosing spondylitis patients appeared to be characterized by a TCR beta motif composed of several highly homologous amino acid variants. In peripheral blood, the disease-linked clones were found at relatively low frequencies and had a CD8+ phenotype.

On this clonotype itself: Its antigen is not yet known. Base qualities are not recorded, but no much larger clone differs from it by a single base.

The sequence is built from TRBV9 and TRBJ1-1, with TRBD1 as a weak D call on 5 bases. The material sequenced was blood, either unsorted or a sorted T cell fraction (not recorded which). The clonotype originates from a male donor with ankylosing spondylitis or in good health (not recorded which). The DNA is as follows: TGTGCCAGCAGCGTAGAATCAGGGACTGAAGCTTTCTTT. Translated, this gives CASSVESGTEAFF.